The next 11 T cell receptor beta chains were all read from a single sample in a study of blood T cell repertoires in COVID-19 (dated by TCRdb to 2020 to 2021). Library preparation used the immunoSEQ multiplex PCR assay. TCRdb took over this immuneACCESS table, retaining in-frame rearrangements with V and J assigned. Such tables are incomplete; in checked studies, under half of the missing clones stem from an unresolved V gene, and the remainder is unexplained. Present in this sample are roughly 300,000 clones, about 86% of which were seen just once. The top ten constitute about 1.2% of the sample. Material: peripheral blood. The receptor set was obtained from a woman in her forties or fifties with acute or convalescent COVID-19.

The chain joins TRBV5-1 to TRBJ2-5, with TRBD1 as a possible D gene (5 bases). The CDR3 is made up of 15 amino acids. The V gene's germline CDR1 is SGHRS and CDR2 YFSETQ. V was trimmed by 5 bases and J by 4 bases, leaving 18 bases between them. The CDR3 coding sequence is TGCGCCAGCAGACGGGCCCTTGGGGCCCCAGAGACCCAGTACTTC. It specifies CASRRALGAPETQYF.

The CDR3 nucleotides are TGCGCCAGCAGACCCGTGGGGCAGGGAAGGGGATCCGGGGAGCTGTTTTTT. This sequence encodes CASRPVGQGRGSGELFF. The chain combines TRBV4-1 with TRBJ2-2; TRBD1 is a possible D gene (5 bases). Germline V lookup: CDR1 MGHRA, CDR2 YSYEKL. The V end was cut by 6 bases, the J end by 6 bases, with 23 bases between. The CDR3 is made up of 17 amino acids.

The V call is TRBV7-2, the J call TRBJ2-1; TRBD1 agrees at 8 bases. Germline loops: CDR1 SGHTA, CDR2 FQGNSA. V was clipped by 5 bases and J by 7 bases; unmatched bases: 16. This CDR3 spans 17 amino acids. Here the CDR3 DNA reads TGTGCCAGCAGCCCGCAGGGTCGGCAGGGGGCTCGAAATGAGCAGTTCTTC. Translation gives CASSPQGRQGARNEQFF.

This clone was seen a few times. This chain connects TRBV2 to TRBJ2-1; TRBD2 is a possible D gene (5 bases). CDR1 is SNHLY, CDR2 FYNNEI, per germline. V was trimmed by 6 bases and J by 7 bases, leaving 16 bases between them. The CDR3 is 14 residues long. The CDR3 DNA follows: TGTGCCAGCAGAGCCGGGATCCTCGGTAATGAGCAGTTCTTC. Its translation: CASRAGILGNEQFF.

The V call is TRBV19, the J call TRBJ2-1; 7 bases agree with TRBD2. The germline CDR1 and CDR2 sequences are LNHDA and SQIVND (reference sequence). This CDR3 spans 14 amino acids. V shed 10 bases and J 0 bases; nucleotides not matched to a gene: 6. The CDR3 spells CATERGYSYNEQFF. CDR3 sequence (DNA): TGTGCCACTGAGCGGGGATACTCCTACAATGAGCAGTTCTTC.

The chain carries TRBV6-1 and TRBJ2-5; D gene unclear. V shed 0 bases and J shed 3 bases, with 17 bases lying between them. Germline lookup yields CDR1 MNHNS and CDR2 SASEGT. The CDR3 is 17 amino acids. CDR3 amino acids: CASSEAANARFKETQYF. CDR3 nucleotide sequence: TGTGCCAGCAGTGAAGCGGCAAACGCGAGGTTCAAAGAGACCCAGTACTTC.

V gene TRBV5-1 combines with J gene TRBJ2-3, with D tentatively TRBD2 (5 bases). Germline CDR1 is SGHRS and CDR2 is YFSETQ. The CDR3 runs 13 residues. Trimming pared 0 bases from V and 5 bases from J, leaving 7 bases between. The CDR3 DNA is TGCGCCAGCAGCTTGGTCCGGGGAGATACGCAGTATTTT. Encoded protein: CASSLVRGDTQYF.

This sequence joins TRBV7-6 and TRBJ1-2, with a possible D match to TRBD1 (5 bases). Germline V gene lookup returns CDR1 SGHVS and CDR2 FNYEAQ. The CDR3 runs 18 residues. Trimming removed 1 base from V and 1 base from J, with 19 bases in between. CDR3 sequence reads: CASSLVSSGPGINYGYTF. Written as DNA, the CDR3 is TGTGCCAGCAGCTTAGTGTCTTCCGGTCCAGGGATTAACTATGGCTACACCTTC.

The chain combines TRBV18 with TRBJ2-5, with D possibly matching TRBD1 (6 bases). The ends were cut back, 8 bases at V and 0 bases at J, with 10 bases in the middle. Germline assignment: CDR1 KGHSH and CDR2 LQKENI. The CDR3 runs 13 residues. CDR3 sequence: CASLTGYQETQYF. The CDR3 coding sequence is TGTGCCAGCCTGACAGGTTACCAAGAGACCCAGTACTTC.

The chain is built from TRBV24-1 and TRBJ1-2; D possibly corresponds to TRBD1 (5 bases). Deletions cut 11 bases from V and 0 bases from J, with 15 bases between. This CDR3 has 14 amino acids. Germline CDR1 KGHDR, CDR2 SFDVKD. The CDR3 nucleotides are TGTGCCAGACCCCAGGGCCCCTCTAACTATGGCTACACCTTC. Its translation is CARPQGPSNYGYTF.

This chain links TRBV6-5 with TRBJ2-7; TRBD1 might be the D (6 bases). The germline V gene encodes CDR1 MNHEY and CDR2 SVGAGI. The CDR3 length is 13 residues. V was clipped by 5 bases and J by 5 bases, with 13 bases between them. CDR3 DNA sequence: TGTGCCAGCAGTCGCCCACAGGGAAACGAGCAGTACTTC. This codes for CASSRPQGNEQYF.